The subject of this entry is one TCR beta chain. Its specificity is unknown. These data are taken from a study of T cells after yellow fever vaccination. About the study: Low-cell-number fractions underwent preparation using SMART-Seq v4 Ultra Low Input. Points from the study as a whole: Post-booster repertoires again held most primary-vaccination clones (roughly 96% CD4, roughly 89% CD8). Abundant clonotypes from the bulk population could have been carried over as contaminants into FACS-sorted repertoires.

The CDR3 has 18 residues. Germline V gives CDR1 GTSNPN, CDR2 SVGIG (reference sequence). V dropped 0 bases and J dropped 2; count of bases not matched to a gene: 8. Each CDR3 protein is one row after TCRdb ran MiXCR on the 5' RACE reads. The sample lists about 550,000 distinct CDR3 sequences, 15% to 20% occurring once. This clonotype originated in a man aged 25 to 40 who received the YFV17D yellow fever vaccine. The chain joins TRBV30 to TRBJ1-5; 12 bases are a match to TRBD1. Sample: PBMCs, taken 15 days after the yellow fever booster vaccination. This CDR3 is CAWSVPRDRGRGNQPQHF. DNA of the CDR3: TGTGCCTGGAGTGTACCCCGGGACAGGGGGCGAGGCAATCAGCCCCAGCATTTT.